Listed below are T cell receptor beta chains from one sample, sequenced in a study of T-cell memory formation after mild COVID-19. TCRdb fed the 5' RACE reads into MiXCR, producing one record per CDR3 protein. In the table there are about 150,000 distinct CDR3 sequences, about a third of which are singletons. The sample was PBMCs or a T cell subset sorted from them (not recorded which). These receptors all come from an adult woman who had mild COVID-19 (a few samples of this study predate the infection). Cell type and time point are not known. CDR3s include the opening cysteine and the closing phenylalanine or tryptophan. The D gene is left open where the match is weak. Where a row states a size, it is once, few, many or the class of an expanded clone; other rows omit it.

TRBV4-3,.,TRBJ2-6,.,TGCGCCAGCAGCCAAGCCAATTCCCAAGCTGGGGCCAACGTCCTGACTTTC,CASSQANSQAGANVLTF
TRBV24-1,.,TRBJ2-7,.,TGTGCCACCAGTGATTCTTGGCGCGAAGGGAGCCACGAGCAGTACTTC,CATSDSWREGSHEQYF
TRBV5-6,.,TRBJ2-7,TRBD1,TGTGCCAGCAGCTTGATACAGGGGGCTCCCTACGAGCAGTACTTC,CASSLIQGAPYEQYF
TRBV11-3,many,TRBJ2-1,.,TGTGCCAGCAGCTTAGAGTCCGCCTCCTACAATGAGCAGTTCTTC,CASSLESASYNEQFF
TRBV14,.,TRBJ1-1,.,TGTGCCAGCAGCCAAGATCCAGGGATGAACACTGAAGCTTTCTTT,CASSQDPGMNTEAFF
TRBV6-2/TRBV6-3,few,TRBJ2-1,.,TGTGCCAGCAGTTACTCGGGGCAGGGCAGCGAGCAGTTCTTC,CASSYSGQGSEQFF
TRBV14,few,TRBJ1-1,.,TGTGCCAGCAGCCAAGACAGTAACACTGAAGCTTTCTTT,CASSQDSNTEAFF
TRBV6-5,.,TRBJ2-6,TRBD1,TGTGCCAGCACAACAGGGGCTGGGGCCAACGTCCAGACTTTC,CASTTGAGANVQTF
TRBV4-1,few,TRBJ2-7,TRBD1,TGCGCCAGCAGCCAAGCGGACAGGGTGGTCTACGAGCAGTACTTC,CASSQADRVVYEQYF
TRBV9,.,TRBJ2-2,.,TGTGCCAGCGGACGACTAGTAAACACCGGGGAGCTGTTTTTT,CASGRLVNTGELFF
TRBV4-1,few,TRBJ2-1,TRBD2,TGCGCCAGCAGCCCCGGGAGGGACCTAGCGGGGAGCTCCTACAATGAGCAGTTCTTC,CASSPGRDLAGSSYNEQFF
TRBV5-1,.,TRBJ1-6,TRBD1,TGCGCCAGCAGCTTGGACCCGGGACAGGGGGGTTCACCCCTCCACTTT,CASSLDPGQGGSPLHF
TRBV4-1,.,TRBJ2-1,.,TGCGCCAGCAGCCAAGATGGGGGAGTTTACAATGAGCAGTTCTTC,CASSQDGGVYNEQFF
TRBV4-2,few,TRBJ2-4,TRBD1,TGTGCCAGCAGCCAAGAGAACAGGGGCCGCGAAAACATTCAGTACTTC,CASSQENRGRENIQYF
TRBV29-1,.,TRBJ2-3,.,TGCAGCGTGGCCGGGACGGGGAAGACAGATACGCAGTATTTT,CSVAGTGKTDTQYF
TRBV11-2,.,TRBJ1-2,.,TGTGCCAGCAGCTCCCGGGGTGGCTACACCTTC,CASSSRGGYTF
TRBV12-3/TRBV12-4,few,TRBJ2-3,.,TGTGCCAGCAGAAAGGACATCAGCACAGATACGCAGTATTTT,CASRKDISTDTQYF
TRBV7-9,once,TRBJ2-5,.,TGTGCCAGCAGCTCGGGACCCCGGGGGACCCAGTACTTC,CASSSGPRGTQYF
TRBV18,.,TRBJ2-1,TRBD1,TGTGCCAGCTCACCAGACAGGGGCCTTGCCTACAATGAGCAGTTCTTC,CASSPDRGLAYNEQFF
TRBV20-1,few,TRBJ2-1,TRBD2,TGCAGTGCTAGGGGTTCGCTAGCGGGGGCCCAGGAGCAGTTCTTC,CSARGSLAGAQEQFF
TRBV7-9,few,TRBJ2-7,.,TGTGCCAGCAGCCCAGGCGTGGGCAGGGTGGAGCAGTACTTC,CASSPGVGRVEQYF
TRBV15,.,TRBJ2-7,.,TGTGCCACCAGCAAGGTGGGGGGATACGAGCAGTACTTC,CATSKVGGYEQYF
TRBV11-2,.,TRBJ2-3,TRBD2,TGTGCCAGCAGCCCCCGGACTAGCGGGGGGGCAGATACGCAGTATTTT,CASSPRTSGGADTQYF
TRBV2,.,TRBJ1-3,.,TGTGCCAGCACCCAGCAGGGCCCTTCGAGCTCTGGAAACACCATATATTTT,CASTQQGPSSSGNTIYF
TRBV24-1,few,TRBJ2-1,.,TGTGCCACCAGTGATTTGTATCAGCAGTTCTTC,CATSDLYQQFF
TRBV2,.,TRBJ1-1,.,TGTGCCAGCAGTCCGACCCCCTCGACCACTGAAGCTTTCTTT,CASSPTPSTTEAFF
TRBV5-1,many,TRBJ1-1,.,TGCGCCAGCAGCTATAAAGAGGTGGTCAACACTGAAGCTTTCTTT,CASSYKEVVNTEAFF
TRBV18,.,TRBJ1-2,.,TGTGCCAGCTCTCCGGACATTAACTATGGCTACACCTTC,CASSPDINYGYTF